Following are 23 T cell receptor beta chains from one sample sequenced in a study of molecular identifiers for immune sequencing clone quantification (dated by TCRdb to the late 2010s). Library preparation was by PCR. Sequencing took place on an Illumina HiSeq 4000. Through fastp at Q25 and MiXCR, TCRdb rebuilt clones from the public reads, retaining in-frame beta chains. Merged by CDR3 protein, the rows form single entries marked with the most common genes and DNA. Within this sample are about 320,000 distinct CDR3 sequences, with about a fifth of them counted one time only. The ten largest clonotypes hold roughly 0.8% of the sample. The sample consisted of naive CD8+ T cells from blood, with Jurkat cell RNA spiked in. The cell subset or site label, as the study defines it: FACS-sorted CD8+CD4-CCR7+CD45RA+ naive T cells. The receptor source for this set is a human donor in good health. Some libraries in this study had Jurkat cell RNA spiked in.

This clonotype was picked up many times. One end of the junction varies from germline; a read error may be responsible. The chain couples TRBV5-1 to TRBJ1-1; unclear D gene. This CDR3 is built from 13 residues. Germline CDR1 and CDR2: SGHRS and YFSETQ. CDR3 sequence: CASSLAWNTEAFF. For the CDR3, the DNA is TGTGCCAGCAGCTTAGCTTGGAACACTGAAGCTTTCTTT.

This clonotype was picked up many times. The gene calls are TRBV12-3 or TRBV12-4 and TRBJ1-1; TRBD1 agrees at 8 bases. The J segment lost 0 bases and the V segment lost 6 bases, leaving 9 bases of the junction unmatched. The CDR3 is 16 amino acids. DNA of the CDR3: TGTGCCAGCAGGAGCGCCAGGGGGCACTTGAACACTGAAGCTTTCTTT. Its protein is CASRSARGHLNTEAFF.

Ten or more counts support this clonotype. This chain uses TRBV2 with TRBJ2-7; D is unclear. V lost 3 bases to trimming and J lost 4 bases, with 13 bases between them. The CDR3 contains 14 residues. Germline V lookup: CDR1 SNHLY, CDR2 FYNNEI. The CDR3 DNA is TGTGCCAGCAGTGACGAAAACGGGCCGTACGAGCAGTACTTC. This gives the protein CASSDENGPYEQYF.

This clonotype was observed at least ten times. The genes are TRBV2 and TRBJ2-7, with a tentative D call TRBD1 (6 bases). This CDR3 has 14 amino acids. Trimming took 3 bases from V and 2 from J, leaving 11 bases between them. Germline values: CDR1 SNHLY, CDR2 FYNNEI. For the CDR3, the DNA is TGTGCCAGCAGTGAGGACAGCGCTACCTACGAGCAGTACTTC. It encodes CASSEDSATYEQYF.

Many counts were recorded for this clonotype. V and J are TRBV7-9 and TRBJ2-3; 12 bases line up with TRBD2. The length of the CDR3 is 14 residues. Per the germline V gene, CDR1 is SEHNR and CDR2 is FQNEAQ (reference sequence). Unmatched junction bases numbered 3, after V lost 5 bases and J lost 6 bases. The CDR3 DNA reads as TGTGCCAGCAGCCATGGGACTAGCGGGGATACGCAGTATTTT. It translates to CASSHGTSGDTQYF.

Notes on this clonotype: Being one base from a much bigger clone, this may be a read error. V and J are TRBV24-1 and TRBJ2-3; D remains unclear. CDR3 length equals 14 residues. Germline lookup yields CDR1 KGHDR and CDR2 SFDVKD. DNA of the CDR3: TGTGCCACCATCGAAGGTTATAGCACAGATGCGCAGTATTTT. Its translation: CATIEGYSTDAQYF.

The chain is built from TRBV6-2 or TRBV6-3 and TRBJ2-3; D remains unclear. Germline V gene sequence: CDR1 MNHEY, CDR2 SVGEGT. The V and J ends lost 2 bases and 4 bases respectively, with 10 bases between them. CDR3 length equals 14 residues. The CDR3 protein is CASSYSSPSDTQYF. As DNA, the CDR3 is TGTGCCAGCAGTTACAGTTCTCCCTCAGATACGCAGTATTTT.

As regards this clonotype: A much larger clone sits a single nucleotide away, making a read error possible. The rearrangement uses TRBV7-9 and TRBJ2-7; D is perhaps TRBD1 (6 bases). The CDR3 spans 14 residues. The germline V gene encodes CDR1 SEHNR and CDR2 FQNEAQ (reference sequence). V was pared by 5 bases and J by 2 bases, with 13 bases between. The CDR3 protein is CASSRTVSPYEQYF. DNA for the CDR3: TGTGCCAGCAGCCGGACAGTTAGCCCCTACGAGCAGTACTTC.

This clonotype was found many times. The chain joins TRBV12-3 or TRBV12-4 to TRBJ2-4, with no clear D. This CDR3 comprises 14 residues. Trimming removed 5 bases at V and 6 bases at J, with 14 bases between. CDR3 in amino acids: CASSLGVRSNIQYF. The CDR3 bases are TGTGCCAGCAGTCTTGGGGTCCGCTCAAACATTCAGTACTTC.

The chain employs TRBV6-5 and TRBJ2-3; either TRBD1 or TRBD2 may supply D (5 bases each). This CDR3 region has 13 residues. CDR1 and CDR2 from the germline V gene are MNHEY and SVGAGI. V gave up 6 bases and J gave up 6 bases, with 13 bases separating them. The chain's CDR3 is CASSLGRRDTQYF. In DNA form, the CDR3 reads TGTGCCAGCAGCCTGGGACGGAGGGATACGCAGTATTTT.

This clonotype was recorded many times. The chain recombines TRBV6-2 or TRBV6-3 with TRBJ1-1; D call uncertain. The germline V gene has CDR1 MNHEY and CDR2 SVGEGT. This CDR3 region has 14 residues. Trimming pared 0 bases from V and 4 bases from J, leaving 9 bases between. The CDR3 sequence: CASSYSMPLTEAFF. The DNA of the CDR3 is TGTGCCAGCAGTTACTCGATGCCACTCACTGAAGCTTTCTTT.

This clonotype was observed many times. This rearrangement joins TRBV5-6 to TRBJ2-1; 9 bases are a match to TRBD1. The CDR3 has 15 amino acids. The trim removed 2 bases at V and 7 bases at J, leaving 7 bases unmatched. Germline loops: CDR1 SGHDT, CDR2 YYEEEE. The CDR3 reads CASSFGTGSANEQFF. CDR3 sequence (DNA): TGTGCCAGCAGCTTCGGGACAGGGTCGGCTAATGAGCAGTTCTTC.

This clonotype was found many times. V gene TRBV27 combines with J gene TRBJ2-3; D remains ambiguous. From germline, CDR1 is MNHEY and CDR2 SMNVEV (reference sequence). The germline V and J ends were trimmed by 5 bases and 0 bases, with 9 bases remaining between them. The CDR3 spans 14 residues. CDR3 sequence (DNA): TGTGCCAGCAGTAACCTGGACAGCACAGATACGCAGTATTTT. This translates into CASSNLDSTDTQYF.

This clonotype was observed a handful of times. This sequence joins TRBV29-1 and TRBJ2-7; unclear D gene. Germline-derived CDR1 and CDR2 are SQVTM and ANQGSEA. V lost 6 bases and J lost 2, with 11 bases in between. The CDR3 extends over 12 amino acids. Here the CDR3 reads CSVGSGTYEQYF. In nucleotides, the CDR3 is TGCAGCGTCGGTAGTGGTACCTACGAGCAGTACTTC.

This clonotype appeared many times. This chain uses TRBV6-5 with TRBJ2-3, with 10 bases that match TRBD2. The V gene's germline CDR1 is MNHEY and CDR2 SVGAGI. This CDR3 region has 15 residues. J gave up 2 bases and V 5 bases, and 4 bases lay outside the gene matches. CDR3: CASSPTSGATDTQYF. The CDR3 region has the DNA TGTGCCAGCAGTCCTACTAGCGGGGCCACAGATACGCAGTATTTT.

This chain links TRBV6-5 with TRBJ2-3; D possibly corresponds to TRBD2 (6 bases). This CDR3 is 16 amino acids long. Germline V gene data show CDR1 as MNHEY and CDR2 as SVGAGI. Trimming pared 2 bases from V and 2 bases from J, leaving 14 bases between. The CDR3 region is CASSYGSSGNTDTQYF. CDR3 bases: TGTGCCAGCAGTTACGGGAGTAGCGGCAACACAGATACGCAGTATTTT.

There are many counts of this clonotype. Compared with germline, one end of the junction differs, possibly owing to a read error. The genes are TRBV7-7 and TRBJ2-3; D is possibly TRBD2 (5 bases). Germline CDR1 reads SSHAT; CDR2 reads FNYEAQ (reference sequence). This CDR3 region has 13 residues. The CDR3 DNA sequence: TGTGCTAGCAGCTCCCGGGAAAAAGATACGCAGTATTTT. It encodes CASSSREKDTQYF. The whole variable domain, filled in from reference TRBV7-7 and TRBJ2-3, reads GAGVSQSPRYKVTKRGQDVTLRCDPISSHATLYWYQQALGQGPEFLTYFNYEAQPDKSGLPSDRFSAERPEGSISTLTIQRTEQRDSAMYRCASSSREKDTQYFGPGTRLTVL.

As regards this clonotype: One base away lies a much larger clone, so this may be a sequencing read error. The rearrangement links TRBV28 to TRBJ2-3; the D is unclear. This CDR3 contains 13 residues. The germline V gene has CDR1 MDHEN and CDR2 SYDVKM. V lost 4 bases and J lost 5, with 10 bases in between. CDR3 region: CASSWFSRDTQYF. In nucleotides, the CDR3 is TGTGCCAGCAGTTGGTTTTCGCGAGATACGCAGTATTTT.

The V and J genes are TRBV20-1 and TRBJ2-1, with 9 positions matching TRBD2. V lost 6 bases and J lost 7; bases outside the gene matches: 16. The CDR3 spans 16 residues. Germline V gene data show CDR1 as DFQATT and CDR2 as SNEGSKA (reference sequence). The CDR3 DNA follows: TGCAGTGCCTATCCCAGCGGGGGGCATTGGCGGAATGAGCAGTTCTTC. Translating gives CSAYPSGGHWRNEQFF.

This clonotype has a count of ten or more. This rearrangement joins TRBV7-9 to TRBJ2-7; 8 nucleotides match TRBD2. V dropped 4 bases and J dropped 7; count of bases not matched to a gene: 15. This CDR3 contains 16 residues. Germline values: CDR1 SEHNR, CDR2 FQNEAQ (reference sequence). Here the CDR3 reads CASSSHSGGASGEQYF. The CDR3 DNA is TGTGCCAGCAGCTCTCATTCGGGGGGGGCATCTGGGGAGCAGTACTTC.

This clonotype was observed at least ten times. The chain has TRBV4-2 and TRBJ1-5; D is unresolved. Germline values: CDR1 LGHNA, CDR2 YNFKEQ. The V end was cut by 0 bases, the J end by 0 bases, with 6 bases between. CDR3 length: 15 amino acids. CDR3 protein: CASSQDVGSNQPQHF. The CDR3 region has the DNA TGTGCCAGCAGCCAAGATGTAGGTAGCAATCAGCCCCAGCATTTT.

This clonotype was recorded many times. The V gene is TRBV7-9, the J gene TRBJ2-1, with 9 bases aligning to TRBD2. Per the germline V gene, CDR1 is SEHNR and CDR2 is FQNEAQ (reference sequence). There are 18 residues in the CDR3. The junction had 17 bases not matched to a gene; V was cut back by 6 bases and J by 5 bases. In DNA, the CDR3 is TGTGCCAGCAGTCCAGCCCCTCTGGTGCGGGAGGGGCACAATGAGCAGTTCTTC. This codes for CASSPAPLVREGHNEQFF.

In this sample, this clonotype turned up many times. The chain uses TRBV29-1 and TRBJ2-1; the D gene is possibly TRBD2 (5 bases). With 5 bases removed from V and 4 bases from J, the gap between germline ends came to 9 bases. The CDR3 totals 12 residues. CDR1 is SQVTM, CDR2 ANQGSEA, per germline. The CDR3 protein is CSVRLAYNEQFF. CDR3 nucleotide sequence: TGCAGCGTTCGGCTAGCTTACAATGAGCAGTTCTTC.